This TCR beta chain was sequenced in a study of OX40 agonist ivuxolimab in advanced cancers. Whole-study context: In three patients, partial responses were observed, one with hepatocellular carcinoma and two with cutaneous melanoma. Findings and caveats of the study: At 0.1 to 3.0 mg/kg, CD4+ and CD8+ blood T cells expanded clonally by week 6.

Germline V lookup: CDR1 SGDLS, CDR2 YYNGEE. V was clipped by 4 bases and J by 15 bases, with 20 bases between them. This CDR3 comprises 13 residues. Repertoires were generated with immunoSEQ multiplex PCR, while TCRdb's copy carries only in-frame clones and drops some. The sample records about 64,000 clones, approximately 80% being singletons. Note on this clone: Its matching antigen is unknown.

The receptor was isolated from an adult with an advanced solid tumor such as melanoma, head and neck, liver or kidney cancer. The chain employs TRBV9 and TRBJ2-1, with D possibly called TRBD1 or TRBD2 (7 bases each). Sequencing was performed on CD4+ or CD8+ T cells sorted from blood, taken in a trial of the OX40 agonist ivuxolimab. The DNA of the CDR3 is TGTGCCAGCAGCTCCCAGGGGGACTACCATTGGTTCTTC. It is translated as CASSSQGDYHWFF.